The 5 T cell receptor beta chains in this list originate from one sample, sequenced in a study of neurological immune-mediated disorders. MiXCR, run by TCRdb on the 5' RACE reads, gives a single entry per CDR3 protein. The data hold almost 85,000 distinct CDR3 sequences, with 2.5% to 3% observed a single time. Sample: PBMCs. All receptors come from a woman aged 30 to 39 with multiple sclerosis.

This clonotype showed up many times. CDR3 loop: CASSLYASGVYEQYF. CDR3 bases: TGCGCCAGCAGCTTGTATGCTAGCGGGGTCTACGAGCAGTACTTC. The chain carries TRBV5-1 and TRBJ2-7, with 9 bases fitting TRBD2. The CDR3 is 15 residues long. CDR1 and CDR2 (germline): SGHRS, YFSETQ. J was trimmed by 3 bases and V by 1 base; bases with no gene match: 5.

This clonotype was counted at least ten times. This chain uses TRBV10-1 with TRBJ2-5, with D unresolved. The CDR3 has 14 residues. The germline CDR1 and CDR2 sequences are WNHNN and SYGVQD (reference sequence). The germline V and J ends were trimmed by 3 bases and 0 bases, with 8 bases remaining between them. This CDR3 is CASSEQLNQETQYF. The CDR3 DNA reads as TGCGCCAGCAGTGAACAGCTTAACCAAGAGACCCAGTACTTC.

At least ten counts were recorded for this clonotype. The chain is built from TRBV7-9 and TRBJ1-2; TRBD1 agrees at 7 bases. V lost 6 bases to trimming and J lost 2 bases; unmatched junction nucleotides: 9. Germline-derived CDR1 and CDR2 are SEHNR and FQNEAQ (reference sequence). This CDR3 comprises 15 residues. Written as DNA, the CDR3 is TGTGCCAGCAGTTTTCCGGGACAGAAGAACTATGGCTACACCTTC. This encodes CASSFPGQKNYGYTF.

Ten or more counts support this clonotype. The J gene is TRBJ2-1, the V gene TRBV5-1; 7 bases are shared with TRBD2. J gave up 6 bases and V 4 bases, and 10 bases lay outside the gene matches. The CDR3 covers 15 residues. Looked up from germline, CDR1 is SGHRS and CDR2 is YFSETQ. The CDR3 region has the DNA TGCGCCAGCAGCCTATCCTGGACTAGACCCAATGAGCAGTTCTTC. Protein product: CASSLSWTRPNEQFF.

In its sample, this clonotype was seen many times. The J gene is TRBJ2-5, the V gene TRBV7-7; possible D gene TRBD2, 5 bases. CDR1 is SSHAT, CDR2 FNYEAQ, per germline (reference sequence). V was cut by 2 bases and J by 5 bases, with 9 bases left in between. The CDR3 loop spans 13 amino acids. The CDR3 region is CASSLLEAETQYF. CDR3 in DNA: TGTGCCAGCAGCTTATTGGAGGCGGAGACCCAGTACTTC.